Listed below are T cell receptor beta chains from one sample, sequenced in a study of blood T cell repertoires in COVID-19. The assay was immunoSEQ multiplex PCR, and TCRdb's table has in-frame clones only and misses some. The data hold about 400,000 clones, with around 87% observed a single time. Sequenced material: peripheral blood. These receptors were obtained from a human donor in a cohort sampled during active COVID-19. Both conserved end residues are trimmed from each CDR3. Fields, in order: CDR3 protein, J gene, CDR3 length, V gene.

CDR3 protein: ASSPRGGGASGRSVNEQF
J gene: TRBJ2-1
CDR3 length: 18
V gene: TRBV7-8

CDR3 protein: ASSRTQREGHETQY
J gene: TRBJ2-5
CDR3 length: 14
V gene: TRBV12-1

CDR3 protein: ASSPPVRGGYT
J gene: TRBJ1-2
CDR3 length: 11
V gene: TRBV18

CDR3 protein: ATSDGEPPQEQF
J gene: TRBJ2-1
CDR3 length: 12
V gene: TRBV24-1

CDR3 protein: ASSQVASGGTPGANVLT
J gene: TRBJ2-6
CDR3 length: 17
V gene: TRBV4-2

CDR3 protein: ASSLGGPNGPRY
J gene: TRBJ2-4
CDR3 length: 12
V gene: TRBV27

CDR3 protein: AISVGTEGIEQY
J gene: TRBJ2-7
CDR3 length: 12
V gene: TRBV10-3

CDR3 protein: ASSPVHGVEQF
J gene: TRBJ2-1
CDR3 length: 11
V gene: TRBV11-2

CDR3 protein: ASSPWDSGPETQY
J gene: TRBJ2-5
CDR3 length: 13
V gene: TRBV18

CDR3 protein: ASSRGMWSTEAF
J gene: TRBJ1-1
CDR3 length: 12
V gene: TRBV5-6

CDR3 protein: ASRGSGQGKNQPQH
J gene: TRBJ1-5
CDR3 length: 14
V gene: TRBV28

CDR3 protein: ASNLLRTSNEQF
J gene: TRBJ2-1
CDR3 length: 12
V gene: TRBV2

CDR3 protein: ASKGIGLAGLYEQY
J gene: TRBJ2-7
CDR3 length: 14
V gene: TRBV3-1/TRBV3-2

CDR3 protein: ASRVEAVSYEQY
J gene: TRBJ2-7
CDR3 length: 12
V gene: TRBV6-6

CDR3 protein: ASSHRGTEAF
J gene: TRBJ1-1
CDR3 length: 10
V gene: TRBV19

CDR3 protein: ASSIDLSSGYQPQH
J gene: TRBJ1-5
CDR3 length: 14
V gene: TRBV19

CDR3 protein: ASSLATGEQY
J gene: TRBJ2-7
CDR3 length: 10
V gene: TRBV7-2

CDR3 protein: ASSLANAPYYGYT
J gene: TRBJ1-2
CDR3 length: 13
V gene: TRBV11-2

CDR3 protein: ASMREGLTYEQY
J gene: TRBJ2-7
CDR3 length: 12
V gene: TRBV2